These 27 T cell receptor beta chains were all obtained from the same sample, sequenced in a study of a mutant IDH1 vaccine in newly diagnosed glioma. Time point given: baseline, week 1 (first vaccination visit). The sample's treatment: pre-vaccination baseline after standard-of-care therapy. TCRdb keeps only in-frame clones here, not all; method: immunoSEQ multiplex PCR. The sample yields about 38,000 clones, roughly 92% seen once. The specimen was PBMCs, collected from a glioma patient treated with radiotherapy, temozolomide or both. These receptors all come from a man younger than 35 with glioma.

This clone appeared once. V gene TRBV30 combines with J gene TRBJ2-5; D might be TRBD1 (6 bases). The CDR3 loop spans 14 amino acids. V was shortened by 2 bases and J by 1 base, with 11 bases between the two germline ends. Germline assignment: CDR1 GTSNPN and CDR2 SVGIG (reference sequence). In DNA form, the CDR3 reads TGTGCCTGGAGTCGGACAGTACTCCAAGAGACCCAGTACTTC. Its protein is CAWSRTVLQETQYF.

The chain employs TRBV29-1 and TRBJ2-3, with 9 positions matching TRBD2. Germline lookup yields CDR1 SQVTM and CDR2 ANQGSEA. CDR3 size: 14 residues. Germline trimming cut 2 bases from V and 1 base from J; bases unmatched to any gene: 1. The CDR3 DNA reads TGCAGCGTTGAACGCGGGAGGGGCACAGATACGCAGTATTTT. This encodes CSVERGRGTDTQYF.

This sequence joins TRBV7-2 and TRBJ2-7; D not resolved. Trimming removed 5 bases from V and 4 bases from J, with 12 bases in between. The V gene's germline CDR1 is SGHTA and CDR2 FQGNSA. The CDR3 is 13 residues long. CDR3 DNA sequence: TGTGCCAGCAGCCCAATGCATGAATACGAGCAGTACTTC. Its translation: CASSPMHEYEQYF.

The chain has TRBV7-9 and TRBJ2-7, with D possibly being TRBD2 (6 bases). This CDR3 has 14 amino acids. CDR1 SEHNR and CDR2 FQNEAQ come from the germline V gene (reference sequence). V lost 5 bases, J lost 2 bases, and 13 bases lay in between. Here the CDR3 reads CASSPEGLPYEQYF. DNA of the CDR3: TGTGCCAGCAGCCCAGAGGGACTCCCCTACGAGCAGTACTTC.

In this sample, this clone turned up once. CDR3 residues: CASSEQGAGTQPQHF. The CDR3 nucleotides are TGCGCCAGCAGTGAACAGGGGGCCGGGACTCAGCCCCAGCATTTT. This chain connects TRBV10-2 to TRBJ1-5, with 9 positions matching TRBD1. Germline V gene lookup returns CDR1 WSHSY and CDR2 SAAADI. CDR3 size: 15 residues. After removal of 3 bases from V and 6 bases from J, the junction contained 6 bases not matched to a gene.

The rearrangement joins TRBV25-1 to TRBJ1-2; D remains ambiguous. CDR1 is MGHDK, CDR2 SYGVNS, per germline. The V and J ends lost 5 bases and 5 bases respectively, with 18 bases between them. The CDR3 extends over 15 amino acids. The CDR3 loop is CASSPPLGPIYGYTF. For the CDR3, the DNA is TGTGCCAGCAGTCCGCCCTTGGGTCCGATTTATGGCTACACCTTC.

The chain combines TRBV7-2 with TRBJ2-7; D uncertain. This CDR3 has 13 residues. Germline values: CDR1 SGHTA, CDR2 FQGNSA. V dropped 5 bases and J dropped 5 bases, with 13 bases sitting between them. The CDR3 nucleotides are TGTGCCAGCAGCCCGGGTTCGCGGAACGAGCAGTACTTC. Translating it yields CASSPGSRNEQYF.

The rearrangement joins TRBV29-1 to TRBJ2-2; 10 bases line up with TRBD2. The CDR3 runs to 13 residues. Per the germline V gene, CDR1 is SQVTM and CDR2 is ANQGSEA. After removal of 5 bases from V and 6 bases from J, the junction contained 3 bases not matched to a gene. CDR3 region: CSVPSGRPGELFF. Here the CDR3 DNA reads TGCAGCGTTCCTAGCGGGAGACCCGGGGAGCTGTTTTTT.

The CDR3 sequence: CASSFEANSPLHF. DNA for the CDR3: TGCGCCAGCAGCTTTGAGGCTAATTCACCCCTCCACTTT. The genes are TRBV5-1 and TRBJ1-6; D unclear. The CDR3 sequence is 13 residues long. V was cut by 2 bases and J by 6 bases, with 6 bases left in between. Germline CDR1 and CDR2: SGHRS and YFSETQ.

For the CDR3, the DNA is TGTGCCAGCAATTCAAGACGCCAAGAGACCCAGTACTTC. It is translated as CASNSRRQETQYF. The chain recombines TRBV6-1 with TRBJ2-5; no definite D call. V dropped 7 bases and J dropped 1 base, with 10 bases sitting between them. Germline loops: CDR1 MNHNS, CDR2 SASEGT. This CDR3 region has 13 residues.

The chain uses TRBV7-2 and TRBJ2-2; D uncertain. Trimming took off 1 base at V and 2 bases at J, with 5 bases between the two ends. The CDR3 runs to 14 residues. In germline, CDR1 is SGHTA, CDR2 FQGNSA. Here the CDR3 DNA reads TGTGCCAGCAGCTTAGTTACCAACACCGGGGAGCTGTTTTTT. Encoded protein: CASSLVTNTGELFF.

This rearrangement joins TRBV1 to TRBJ1-6. TRBV1 represents a pseudogene. The CDR3 covers 18 residues. The CDR3 loop reads CTSSQDGEGLSYNSPLHF. The CDR3 region has the DNA TGCACCAGCAGCCAAGATGGTGAGGGACTCTCCTATAATTCACCCCTCCACTTT.

This clone showed up just a few times. The rearrangement links TRBV10-3 to TRBJ2-3; 11 positions agree with TRBD1. V dropped 6 bases and J dropped 5; count of bases not matched to a gene: 4. Germline CDR1 is ENHRY and CDR2 is SYGVKD. There are 14 residues in the CDR3. In DNA, the CDR3 is TGTGCCATCAGGCCGGGACAGGGGGAAGATACGCAGTATTTT. Residues: CAIRPGQGEDTQYF.

This rearrangement joins TRBV18 to TRBJ1-1; 8 positions agree with TRBD1. Losses at the gene ends were 3 bases for V and 6 bases for J; bases not matched to a gene: 6. Germline CDR1 is KGHSH and CDR2 is LQKENI. The CDR3 contains 14 residues. The CDR3: CASSPQGQAAEAFF. DNA of the CDR3: TGTGCCAGCTCACCTCAGGGACAGGCGGCTGAAGCTTTCTTT.

The J gene is TRBJ1-2, the V gene TRBV28; 7 bases align to TRBD1. Germline V gene data show CDR1 as MDHEN and CDR2 as SYDVKM. With 5 bases clipped from V and 9 bases from J, the junction kept 6 bases outside the gene matches. The CDR3 covers 12 residues. The CDR3 reads CASSRDRESYTF. The CDR3 DNA sequence: TGTGCCAGCAGTCGTGACAGGGAAAGCTACACCTTC.

The genes are TRBV7-2 and TRBJ1-2; no clear D gene. V gave up 1 base and J gave up 4 bases, with 10 bases separating them. The CDR3 is 14 residues long. The germline V gene encodes CDR1 SGHTA and CDR2 FQGNSA. CDR3 nucleotides: TGTGCCAGCAGCTTAGAGGCGGACTTCTATGGCTACACCTTC. As protein: CASSLEADFYGYTF. Looking up the rest from reference TRBV7-2 and TRBJ1-2 gives the full variable domain: GAGVSQSPSNKVTEKGKDVELRCDPISGHTALYWYRQSLGQGLEFLIYFQGNSAPDKSGLPSDRFSAERTGGSVSTLTIQRTQQEDSAVYLCASSLEADFYGYTFGSGTRLTVV.

This clone was recorded once. This chain joins TRBV2 and TRBJ1-2, with 7 bases aligning to TRBD1. The CDR3 runs to 13 residues. The J segment lost 8 bases and the V segment lost 4 bases, leaving 7 bases of the junction unmatched. CDR1 and CDR2 (germline): SNHLY, FYNNEI. CDR3 sequence reads: CASSAGRGEGYTF. The CDR3 DNA reads as TGTGCCAGCAGTGCGGGCAGGGGGGAAGGCTACACCTTC.

V is TRBV27 and J is TRBJ2-5, with a possible D match to TRBD2 (5 bases). Per the germline V gene, CDR1 is MNHEY and CDR2 is SMNVEV (reference sequence). The CDR3 is made up of 14 amino acids. The germline V and J ends were trimmed by 0 bases and 5 bases, with 10 bases remaining between them. The CDR3: CASSLSGVRETQYF. CDR3 nucleotide sequence: TGTGCCAGCAGTTTATCGGGAGTTCGGGAGACCCAGTACTTC.

This clone was detected a few times. The genes are TRBV5-5 and TRBJ2-7; D is unclear. The CDR3 runs 15 residues. V gave up 2 bases and J gave up 0 bases, with 12 bases separating them. Germline lookup yields CDR1 SGHKS and CDR2 YYEKEE (reference sequence). CDR3 residues: CASSLVDGSSYEQYF. The CDR3 coding sequence is TGTGCCAGCAGCTTAGTTGACGGAAGCTCCTACGAGCAGTACTTC.

The chain carries TRBV5-1 and TRBJ1-1; the D gene is possibly TRBD1 (5 bases). The CDR3 is 15 amino acids. V lost 0 bases, J lost 1 base, and 10 bases lay in between. Germline values: CDR1 SGHRS, CDR2 YFSETQ. CDR3 sequence reads: CASSLVAGGNTEAFF. In DNA, the CDR3 is TGCGCCAGCAGCTTGGTGGCGGGGGGGAACACTGAAGCTTTCTTT.

The V and J genes are TRBV18 and TRBJ1-1; D might be TRBD1 (6 bases). V was trimmed by 2 bases and J by 0 bases, leaving 7 bases between them. Germline loops: CDR1 KGHSH, CDR2 LQKENI. The CDR3 runs to 14 residues. For the CDR3, the DNA is TGTGCCAGCTCACCAGGACAGCTGAACACTGAAGCTTTCTTT. It yields the protein CASSPGQLNTEAFF.

The chain is built from TRBV4-1 and TRBJ1-4; the D is unclear. Per the germline V gene, CDR1 is MGHRA and CDR2 is YSYEKL. Trimming left V 5 bases short and J 0 bases short, with 10 bases between. The CDR3 loop spans 15 amino acids. This chain's CDR3 is CASSKPGATNEKLFF. DNA for the CDR3: TGCGCCAGCAGCAAACCGGGAGCAACTAATGAAAAACTGTTTTTT.

The V call is TRBV7-2, the J call TRBJ2-3; D gene unclear. V was pared by 6 bases and J by 3 bases, with 10 bases between. This CDR3 has 13 amino acids. CDR1 is SGHTA and CDR2 is FQGNSA in the germline V gene. The CDR3 region has the DNA TGTGCCAGCAGGGTCACCTCTACAGATACGCAGTATTTT. This sequence encodes CASRVTSTDTQYF. Combining the CDR3 with reference TRBV7-2 and TRBJ2-3 gives the whole variable domain GAGVSQSPSNKVTEKGKDVELRCDPISGHTALYWYRQSLGQGLEFLIYFQGNSAPDKSGLPSDRFSAERTGGSVSTLTIQRTQQEDSAVYLCASRVTSTDTQYFGPGTRLTVL.

V usage is TRBV29-1 and J usage is TRBJ2-3; TRBD1 agrees at 7 bases. J lost 0 bases, V lost 3 bases, and 3 bases had no gene match. The CDR3 is made up of 14 amino acids. The germline V gene has CDR1 SQVTM and CDR2 ANQGSEA. CDR3 sequence reads: CSVEGQSSTDTQYF. The CDR3 DNA reads as TGCAGCGTTGAGGGACAGTCTAGCACAGATACGCAGTATTTT.

The rearrangement links TRBV7-2 to TRBJ1-6, with 7 bases aligning to TRBD1. J gave up 9 bases and V 3 bases, and 5 bases lay outside the gene matches. Germline CDR1 SGHTA, CDR2 FQGNSA. The CDR3 length is 14 residues. CDR3 in DNA: TGTGCCAGCAGCTTTCAAGGGGGCAGTTCACCCCTCCACTTT. Translating gives CASSFQGGSSPLHF.

V and J are TRBV19 and TRBJ2-7; 7 bases are a match to TRBD1. CDR3 length: 13 amino acids. The germline gives CDR1 LNHDA, CDR2 SQIVND (reference sequence). Losses at the gene ends were 5 bases for V and 7 bases for J; bases not matched to a gene: 8. CDR3 loop: CASSPYAGGEQYF. CDR3 coding DNA: TGTGCCAGTAGTCCTTACGCAGGGGGAGAGCAGTACTTC. The entire variable domain, with the rest obtained from reference TRBV19 and TRBJ2-7, is as follows: DGGITQSPKYLFRKEGQNVTLSCEQNLNHDAMYWYRQDPGQGLRLIYYSQIVNDFQKGDIAEGYSVSREKKESFPLTVTSAQKNPTAFYLCASSPYAGGEQYFGPGTRLTVT.

The J gene is TRBJ1-6, the V gene TRBV25-1; tentatively, D is TRBD1 (5 bases). V shed 8 bases and J shed 4 bases, with 9 bases lying between them. The CDR3 covers 13 residues. Germline CDR1 MGHDK, CDR2 SYGVNS. The CDR3 region has the DNA TGTGCCAGCGGAAGACAGTATAATTCACCCCTCCACTTT. Translating it yields CASGRQYNSPLHF.